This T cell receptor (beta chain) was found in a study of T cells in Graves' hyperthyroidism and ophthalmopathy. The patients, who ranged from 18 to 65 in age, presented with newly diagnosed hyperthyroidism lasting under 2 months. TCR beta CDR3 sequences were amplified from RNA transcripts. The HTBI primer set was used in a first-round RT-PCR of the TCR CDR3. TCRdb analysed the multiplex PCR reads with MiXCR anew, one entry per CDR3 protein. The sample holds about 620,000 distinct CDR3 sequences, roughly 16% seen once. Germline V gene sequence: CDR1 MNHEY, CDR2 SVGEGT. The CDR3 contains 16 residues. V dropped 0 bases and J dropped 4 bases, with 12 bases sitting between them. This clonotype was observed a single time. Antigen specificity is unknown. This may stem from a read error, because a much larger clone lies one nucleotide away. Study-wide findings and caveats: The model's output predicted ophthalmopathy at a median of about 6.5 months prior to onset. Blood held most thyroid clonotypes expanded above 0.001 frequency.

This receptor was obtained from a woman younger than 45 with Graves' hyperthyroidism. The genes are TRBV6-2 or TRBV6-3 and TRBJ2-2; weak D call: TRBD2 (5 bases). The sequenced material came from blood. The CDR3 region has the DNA TGTGCCAGCAGTTACTCTTTTGTAGGGAGCACCGGGGAGCTGTTTTTT. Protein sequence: CASSYSFVGSTGELFF.